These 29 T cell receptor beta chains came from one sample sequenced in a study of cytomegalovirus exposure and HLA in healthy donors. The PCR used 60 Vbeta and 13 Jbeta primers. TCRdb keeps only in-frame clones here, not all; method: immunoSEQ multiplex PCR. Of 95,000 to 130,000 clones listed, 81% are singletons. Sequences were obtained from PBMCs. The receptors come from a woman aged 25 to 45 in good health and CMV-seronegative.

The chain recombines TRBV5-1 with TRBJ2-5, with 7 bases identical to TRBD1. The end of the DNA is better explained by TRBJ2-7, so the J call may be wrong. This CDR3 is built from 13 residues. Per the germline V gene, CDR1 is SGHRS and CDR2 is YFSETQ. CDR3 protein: CASRTGTAYEQYF. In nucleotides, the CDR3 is TGCGCCAGCAGGACCGGGACAGCCTACGAGCAGTACTTC.

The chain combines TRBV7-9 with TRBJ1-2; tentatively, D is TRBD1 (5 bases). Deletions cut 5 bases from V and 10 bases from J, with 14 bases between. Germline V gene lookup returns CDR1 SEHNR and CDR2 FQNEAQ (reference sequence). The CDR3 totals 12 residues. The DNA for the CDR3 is TGTGCCAGCAGCGTTGACAGTTTTGTCTACACCTTC. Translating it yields CASSVDSFVYTF.

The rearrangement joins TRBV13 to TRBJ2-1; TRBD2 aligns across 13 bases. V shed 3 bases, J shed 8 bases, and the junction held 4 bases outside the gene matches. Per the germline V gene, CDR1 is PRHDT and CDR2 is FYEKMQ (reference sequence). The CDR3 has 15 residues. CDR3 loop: CASSLRTSGSDEQFF. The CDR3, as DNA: TGTGCCAGCAGCTTGAGGACTAGCGGGAGTGATGAGCAGTTCTTC. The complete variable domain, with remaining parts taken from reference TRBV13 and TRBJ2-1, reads AAGVIQSPRHLIKEKRETATLKCYPIPRHDTVYWYQQGPGQDPQFLISFYEKMQSDKGSIPDRFSAQQFSDYHSELNMSSLELGDSALYFCASSLRTSGSDEQFFGPGTRLTVL.

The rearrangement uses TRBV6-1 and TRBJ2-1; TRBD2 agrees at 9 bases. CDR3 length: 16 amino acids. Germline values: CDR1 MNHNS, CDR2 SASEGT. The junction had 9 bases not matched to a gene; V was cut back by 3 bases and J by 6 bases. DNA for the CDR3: TGTGCCAGCAGTGAGGTCTCGGGACTAGCAAGCAATGAGCAGTTCTTC. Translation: CASSEVSGLASNEQFF.

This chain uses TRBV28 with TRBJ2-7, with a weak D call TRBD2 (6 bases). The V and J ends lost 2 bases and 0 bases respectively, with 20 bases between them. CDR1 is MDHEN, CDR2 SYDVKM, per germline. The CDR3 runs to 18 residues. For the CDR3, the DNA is TGTGCCAGCAGTTTACCTTCACCCGGGACTCCCTCCTCCTACGAGCAGTACTTC. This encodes CASSLPSPGTPSSYEQYF.

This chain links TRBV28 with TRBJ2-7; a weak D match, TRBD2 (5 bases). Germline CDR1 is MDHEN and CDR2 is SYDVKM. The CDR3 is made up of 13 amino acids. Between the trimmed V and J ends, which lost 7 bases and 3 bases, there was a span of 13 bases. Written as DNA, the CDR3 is TGTGCCAGCACCTCGGGAAAGGGCTACGAGCAGTACTTC. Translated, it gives CASTSGKGYEQYF.

The CDR3 here is CASSLAAGAGNTIYF. The DNA of the CDR3 is TGCGCCAGCAGCTTGGCCGCGGGGGCTGGAAACACCATATATTTT. The chain uses TRBV5-1 and TRBJ1-3, with D possibly TRBD1 on 5 matching bases. There are 15 residues in the CDR3. V was shortened by 0 bases and J by 2 bases, with 9 bases between the two germline ends. From germline, CDR1 is SGHRS and CDR2 YFSETQ.

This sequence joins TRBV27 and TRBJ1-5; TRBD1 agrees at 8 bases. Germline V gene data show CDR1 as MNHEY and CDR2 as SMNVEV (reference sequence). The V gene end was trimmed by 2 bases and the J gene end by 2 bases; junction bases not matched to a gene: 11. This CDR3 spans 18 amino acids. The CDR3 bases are TGTGCCAGCAGTTTAGGGTGGACAGGGAGAGGGGGCAATCAGCCCCAGCATTTT. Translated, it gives CASSLGWTGRGGNQPQHF.

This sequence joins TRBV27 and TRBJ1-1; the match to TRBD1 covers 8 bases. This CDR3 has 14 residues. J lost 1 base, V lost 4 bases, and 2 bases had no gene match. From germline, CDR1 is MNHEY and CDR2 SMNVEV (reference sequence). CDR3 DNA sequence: TGTGCCAGCAGTTGGGACAGGAGGAACACTGAAGCTTTCTTT. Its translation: CASSWDRRNTEAFF.

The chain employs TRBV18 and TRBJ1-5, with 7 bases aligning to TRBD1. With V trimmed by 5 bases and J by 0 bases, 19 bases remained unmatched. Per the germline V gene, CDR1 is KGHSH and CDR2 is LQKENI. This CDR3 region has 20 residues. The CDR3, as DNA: TGTGCCAGCTCAAAGTCAACGGGCAGAACAGGGGCATATAGCAATCAGCCCCAGCATTTT. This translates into CASSKSTGRTGAYSNQPQHF.

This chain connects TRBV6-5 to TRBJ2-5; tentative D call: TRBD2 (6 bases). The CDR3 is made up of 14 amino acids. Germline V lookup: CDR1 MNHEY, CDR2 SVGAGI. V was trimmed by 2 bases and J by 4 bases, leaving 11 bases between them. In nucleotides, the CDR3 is TGTGCCAGCAGTTACCTGACTAGTGGAGAGACCCAGTACTTC. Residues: CASSYLTSGETQYF.

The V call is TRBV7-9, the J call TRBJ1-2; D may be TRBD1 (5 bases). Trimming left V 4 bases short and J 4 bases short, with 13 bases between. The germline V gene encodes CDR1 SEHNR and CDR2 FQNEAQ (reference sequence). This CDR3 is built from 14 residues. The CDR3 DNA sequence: TGTGCCAGCAGCTCCACAATCCAGGGCTATGGCTACACCTTC. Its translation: CASSSTIQGYGYTF.

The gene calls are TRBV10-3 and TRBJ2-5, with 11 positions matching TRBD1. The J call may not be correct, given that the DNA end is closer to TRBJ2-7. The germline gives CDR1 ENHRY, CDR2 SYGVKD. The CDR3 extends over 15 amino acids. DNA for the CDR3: TGTGCCATCAGTGAAGGGGGACAGGGGGCCTACGAGCAGTACTTC. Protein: CAISEGGQGAYEQYF.

CDR3 coding DNA: TGTGCCAGCAGCGGATACCCCCGGACTGAAATCACCGGGGAGCTGTTTTTT. It yields the protein CASSGYPRTEITGELFF. This chain links TRBV11-2 with TRBJ2-2, with a weak D call TRBD2 (5 bases). This CDR3 contains 17 residues. Per the germline V gene, CDR1 is SGHAT and CDR2 is FQNNGV. Trimming cost V 5 bases and J 4 bases, with 20 bases left between them.

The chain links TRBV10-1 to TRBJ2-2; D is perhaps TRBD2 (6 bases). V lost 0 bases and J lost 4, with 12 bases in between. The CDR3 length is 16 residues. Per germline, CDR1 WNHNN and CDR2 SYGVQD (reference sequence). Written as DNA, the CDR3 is TGCGCCAGCAGTGAGTCCAAGGGACTCCTCACCGGGGAGCTGTTTTTT. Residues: CASSESKGLLTGELFF.

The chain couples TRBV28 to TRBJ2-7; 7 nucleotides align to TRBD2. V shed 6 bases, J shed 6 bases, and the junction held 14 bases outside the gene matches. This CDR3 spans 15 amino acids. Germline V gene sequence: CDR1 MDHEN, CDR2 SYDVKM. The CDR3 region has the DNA TGTGCCAGCAGGGGCGGGGAGCGGGGAGGTACCGAGCAGTACTTC. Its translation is CASRGGERGGTEQYF.

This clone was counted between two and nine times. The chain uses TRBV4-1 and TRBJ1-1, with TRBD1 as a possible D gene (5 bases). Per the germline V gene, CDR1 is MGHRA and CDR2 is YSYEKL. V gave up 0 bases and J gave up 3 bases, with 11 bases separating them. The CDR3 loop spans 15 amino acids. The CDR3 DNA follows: TGCGCCAGCAGCCAAGAGGGTGCAGGGCACACTGAAGCTTTCTTT. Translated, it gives CASSQEGAGHTEAFF.

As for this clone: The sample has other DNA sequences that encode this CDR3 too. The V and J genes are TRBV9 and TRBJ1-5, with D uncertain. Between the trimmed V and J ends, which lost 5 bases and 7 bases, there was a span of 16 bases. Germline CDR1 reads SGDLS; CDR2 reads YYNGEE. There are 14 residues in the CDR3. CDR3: CASSVPYGVQPQHF. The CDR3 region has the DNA TGTGCCAGCAGTGTACCTTACGGGGTCCAGCCCCAGCATTTT.

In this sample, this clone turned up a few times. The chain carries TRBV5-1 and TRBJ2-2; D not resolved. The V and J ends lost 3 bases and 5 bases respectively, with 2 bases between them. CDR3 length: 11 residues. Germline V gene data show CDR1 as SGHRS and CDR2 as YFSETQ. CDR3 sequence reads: CASSSTGELFF. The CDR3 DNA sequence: TGCGCCAGCAGCTCAACCGGGGAGCTGTTTTTT.

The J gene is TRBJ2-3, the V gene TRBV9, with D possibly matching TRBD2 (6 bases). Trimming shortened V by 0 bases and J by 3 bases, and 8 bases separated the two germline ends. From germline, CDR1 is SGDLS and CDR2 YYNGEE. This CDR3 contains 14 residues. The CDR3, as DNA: TGTGCCAGCAGCGTAGGACTAGAAACAGATACGCAGTATTTT. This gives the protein CASSVGLETDTQYF.

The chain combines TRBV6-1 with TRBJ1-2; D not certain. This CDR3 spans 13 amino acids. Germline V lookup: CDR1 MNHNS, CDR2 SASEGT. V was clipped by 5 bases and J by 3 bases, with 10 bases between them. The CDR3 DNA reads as TGTGCCAGCAGTTTTAACACCTACTATGGCTACACCTTC. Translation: CASSFNTYYGYTF.

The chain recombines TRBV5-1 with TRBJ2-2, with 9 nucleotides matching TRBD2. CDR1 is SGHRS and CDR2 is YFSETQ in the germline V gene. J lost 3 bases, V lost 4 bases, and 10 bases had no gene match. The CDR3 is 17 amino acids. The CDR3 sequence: CASSLQPIAGDTGELFF. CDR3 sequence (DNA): TGCGCCAGCAGCCTACAACCCATAGCGGGGGACACCGGGGAGCTGTTTTTT.

The CDR3: CASSPGTEHTEAFF. The DNA of the CDR3 is TGTGCCAGCTCACCTGGGACAGAACACACTGAAGCTTTCTTT. The chain combines TRBV18 with TRBJ1-1; 7 positions agree with TRBD1. With 3 bases clipped from V and 3 bases from J, the junction kept 4 bases outside the gene matches. The CDR3 extends over 14 amino acids. Germline loops: CDR1 KGHSH, CDR2 LQKENI.

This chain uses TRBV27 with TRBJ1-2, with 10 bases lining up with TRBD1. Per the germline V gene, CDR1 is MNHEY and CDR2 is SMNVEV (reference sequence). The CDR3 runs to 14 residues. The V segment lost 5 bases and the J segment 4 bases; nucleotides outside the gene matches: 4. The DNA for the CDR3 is TGTGCCAGCAGTCTGAGGACAGGGGGCTATGGCTACACCTTC. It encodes CASSLRTGGYGYTF.

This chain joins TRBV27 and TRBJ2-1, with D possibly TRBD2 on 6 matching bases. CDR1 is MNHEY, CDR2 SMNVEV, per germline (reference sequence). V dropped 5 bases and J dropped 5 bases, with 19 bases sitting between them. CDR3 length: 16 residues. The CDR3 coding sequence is TGTGCCAGCAGTCCGCTTAGGGAGGTCCGTCACAATGAGCAGTTCTTC. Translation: CASSPLREVRHNEQFF.

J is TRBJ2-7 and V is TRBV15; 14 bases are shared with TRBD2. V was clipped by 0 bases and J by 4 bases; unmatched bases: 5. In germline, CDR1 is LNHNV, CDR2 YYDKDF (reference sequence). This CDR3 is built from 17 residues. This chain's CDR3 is CATSRDTRLAGGYEQYF. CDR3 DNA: TGTGCCACCAGCAGAGATACGCGACTAGCGGGAGGGTACGAGCAGTACTTC.

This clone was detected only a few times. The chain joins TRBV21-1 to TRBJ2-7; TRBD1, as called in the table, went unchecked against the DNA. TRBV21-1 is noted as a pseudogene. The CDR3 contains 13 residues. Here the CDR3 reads CASSIHVSYEQYF. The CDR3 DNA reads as TGTGCCAGCAGCATACACGTCTCCTACGAGCAGTACTTC.

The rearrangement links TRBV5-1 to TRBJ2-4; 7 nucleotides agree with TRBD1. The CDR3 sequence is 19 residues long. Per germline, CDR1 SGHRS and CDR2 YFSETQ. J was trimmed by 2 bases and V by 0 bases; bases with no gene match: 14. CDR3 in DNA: TGCGCCAGCAGCTTGGCCCTATTGGGGCAGGGGGTATCCAAAAACATTCAGTACTTC. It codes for CASSLALLGQGVSKNIQYF.

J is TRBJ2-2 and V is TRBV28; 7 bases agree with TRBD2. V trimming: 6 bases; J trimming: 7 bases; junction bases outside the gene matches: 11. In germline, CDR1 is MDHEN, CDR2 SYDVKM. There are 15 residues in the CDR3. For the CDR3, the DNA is TGTGCCAGCAGCCTAGCGGCAGGGACCATCGGGGAGCTGTTTTTT. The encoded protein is CASSLAAGTIGELFF.